The 11 T cell receptor beta chains below all came from one sample that was sequenced in a study of blood T cell repertoires in COVID-19. Assay: immunoSEQ multiplex PCR; the TCRdb copy retains only in-frame clones and omits some. This sample has approximately 240,000 clones; under 85% occur once, and the top ten carry over 3%. Sequencing used peripheral blood. These receptor sequences come from a woman aged 40 to 50 with active or convalescent COVID-19.

The chain joins TRBV28 to TRBJ2-3, with D tentatively TRBD2 (5 bases). With 5 bases removed from V and 8 bases from J, the gap between germline ends came to 17 bases. Germline-derived CDR1 and CDR2 are MDHEN and SYDVKM. The CDR3 has 14 amino acids. The CDR3 coding sequence is TGTGCCAGCAGTACAAGCGGTCGTTTAGGTACGCAGTATTTT. Translated: CASSTSGRLGTQYF.

The chain uses TRBV12-3 or TRBV12-4 and TRBJ2-1; no clear D gene. The CDR3 consists of 11 residues. The V gene lost 1 base and the J gene lost 8 bases, with 3 bases spanning the gap. CDR3 protein: CASSLGDEQFF. Written as DNA, the CDR3 is TGTGCCAGCAGTTTAGGCGATGAGCAGTTCTTC.

The rearrangement links TRBV28 to TRBJ1-1, with 8 bases identical to TRBD1. This CDR3 is 15 amino acids long. Per the germline V gene, CDR1 is MDHEN and CDR2 is SYDVKM. J lost 0 bases, V lost 2 bases, and 2 bases had no gene match. The CDR3 spells CASSLGDRLNTEAFF. The CDR3 nucleotides are TGTGCCAGCAGTTTAGGGGACAGGTTGAACACTGAAGCTTTCTTT.

The chain uses TRBV7-8 and TRBJ2-3, with a tentative D call TRBD1 (5 bases). The V end was cut by 1 base, the J end by 0 bases, with 11 bases between. Germline V gives CDR1 SGHVS, CDR2 FQNEAQ. The CDR3 has 16 amino acids. This CDR3 reads CASSLVGRTSTDTQYF. The CDR3 DNA follows: TGTGCCAGCAGCTTAGTGGGCAGGACAAGCACAGATACGCAGTATTTT.

J is TRBJ1-2 and V is TRBV30; 7 bases fit TRBD1. The CDR3 covers 13 residues. The ends lost 0 bases at V and 8 bases at J; junction bases unmatched: 6. Germline V gene sequence: CDR1 GTSNPN, CDR2 SVGIG (reference sequence). As DNA, the CDR3 is TGTGCCTGGAGTGTAGGGGGCCCCGGAGGCTACACCTTC. The encoded protein is CAWSVGGPGGYTF. Based on the CDR3 plus reference TRBV30 and TRBJ1-2, the full variable domain is SQTIHQWPATLVQPVGSPLSLECTVEGTSNPNLYWYRQAAGRGLQLLFYSVGIGQISSEVPQNLSASRPQDRQFILSSKKLLLSDSGFYLCAWSVGGPGGYTFGSGTRLTVV.

The rearrangement joins TRBV6-2 or TRBV6-3 to TRBJ1-5, with D perhaps matching TRBD1 (6 bases). The CDR3 loop spans 16 amino acids. V was trimmed by 2 bases and J by 2 bases, leaving 13 bases between them. Germline V gene data show CDR1 as MNHEY and CDR2 as SVGEGT. The CDR3 spells CASSYQGSGGNQPQHF. CDR3 coding DNA: TGTGCCAGCAGTTACCAGGGGTCCGGGGGCAATCAGCCCCAGCATTTT.

J is TRBJ1-1 and V is TRBV11-2; 8 positions agree with TRBD1. Trimming took 4 bases from V and 9 from J; bases not matched to a gene: 4. The CDR3 loop spans 12 amino acids. The germline V gene has CDR1 SGHAT and CDR2 FQNNGV. In nucleotides, the CDR3 is TGTGCCAGCAGCTGGGGACAGGACAAAGCTTTCTTT. Amino acid sequence: CASSWGQDKAFF.

V gene TRBV5-4 combines with J gene TRBJ2-5, with 10 bases lining up with TRBD2. V was clipped by 0 bases and J by 1 base; unmatched bases: 3. The germline CDR1 and CDR2 sequences are SGHNT and YYREEE (reference sequence). This CDR3 contains 16 residues. The CDR3 sequence is CASSLGIAGGQETQYF. The CDR3 region has the DNA TGTGCCAGCAGCTTGGGGATAGCGGGGGGCCAAGAGACCCAGTACTTC.

The chain is built from TRBV19 and TRBJ1-2, with D unresolved. The germline V gene has CDR1 LNHDA and CDR2 SQIVND (reference sequence). The CDR3 has 14 residues. V was trimmed by 0 bases and J by 7 bases, leaving 12 bases between them. The chain's CDR3 is CASSIDPVQSGYTF. The CDR3 DNA is TGTGCCAGTAGTATAGATCCAGTTCAAAGTGGCTACACCTTC.

V is TRBV4-2 and J is TRBJ2-5, with 8 bases lining up with TRBD1. The V segment lost 2 bases and the J segment 4 bases; nucleotides outside the gene matches: 9. The CDR3 loop spans 16 amino acids. CDR1 is LGHNA, CDR2 YNFKEQ, per germline. This chain's CDR3 is CASSQITGQGGETQYF. The DNA of the CDR3 is TGTGCCAGCAGCCAAATCACCGGACAGGGCGGAGAGACCCAGTACTTC.

This chain connects TRBV7-8 to TRBJ1-6; D ambiguous. Trimming pared 5 bases from V and 0 bases from J, leaving 5 bases between. Per the germline V gene, CDR1 is SGHVS and CDR2 is FQNEAQ. The CDR3 consists of 14 residues. The CDR3 region has the DNA TGTGCCAGCAGCCCCTCCTCCTATAATTCACCCCTCCACTTT. Its translation is CASSPSSYNSPLHF.